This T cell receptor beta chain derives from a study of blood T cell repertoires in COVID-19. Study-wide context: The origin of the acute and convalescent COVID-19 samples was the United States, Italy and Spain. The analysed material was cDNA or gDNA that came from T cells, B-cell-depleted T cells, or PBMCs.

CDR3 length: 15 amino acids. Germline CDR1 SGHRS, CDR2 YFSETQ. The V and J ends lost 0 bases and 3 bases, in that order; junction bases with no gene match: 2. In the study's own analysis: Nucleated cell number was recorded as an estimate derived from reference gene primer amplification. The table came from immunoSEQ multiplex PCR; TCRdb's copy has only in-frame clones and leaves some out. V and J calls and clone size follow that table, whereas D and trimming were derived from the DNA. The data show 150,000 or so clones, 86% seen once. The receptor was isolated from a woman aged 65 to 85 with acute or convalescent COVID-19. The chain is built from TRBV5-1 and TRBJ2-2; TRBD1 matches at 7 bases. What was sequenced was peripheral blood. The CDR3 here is CASSLVGQHTGELFF. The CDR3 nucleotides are TGCGCCAGCAGCTTGGTGGGACAGCACACCGGGGAGCTGTTTTTT.